This TCR beta chain appears in the sequencing data of a study of T cells in Graves' hyperthyroidism and ophthalmopathy. Overall study results and limits: Classification by a 13 V-J model distinguished ophthalmopathy from stable hyperthyroidism.

Concerning this clonotype: Its matching antigen is unknown.

Graves' hyperthyroidism without ophthalmopathy progression within 18 months was termed stable. The source of the PBMCs was 8.5 to 10 ml of fresh peripheral blood. Amplification targeted TCR beta CDR3 regions from RNA transcripts. Researchers ran a first-round RT-PCR on the TCR CDR3 using the HTBI primer set. From the multiplex PCR reads, TCRdb called clonotypes with MiXCR, one entry per CDR3 protein. Of hundreds of thousands of distinct CDR3 sequences in the sample, more than 30% were seen once. V lost 3 bases, J lost 1 base, and 6 bases lay in between. There are 13 residues in the CDR3. CDR1 and CDR2 from the germline V gene are DFQATT and SNEGSKA (reference sequence).

The sequencing input was blood. V and J are TRBV20-1 and TRBJ2-2; D is uncertain. This clonotype was obtained from a young man with Graves' hyperthyroidism. The CDR3 nucleotides are TGCAGTGCTAGGAACGAGAACACCGGGGAGCTGTTTTTT. Protein sequence: CSARNENTGELFF.